These 27 T cell receptor beta chains originate from one sample sequenced in a study of T-cell reconstitution after alpha-beta-depleted transplantation in children. Library preparation (for TCRbeta) was performed with unique molecular identifiers. Using its own MiXCR run on the PCR reads, TCRdb lists one record per CDR3 protein. The repertoire includes hundreds of thousands of distinct CDR3 sequences, around 16% of them detected once, and under 1.2% sits in the top ten. The specimen comprised PBMCs from the stem cell graft donor, sampled from the stem cell graft. Source of these receptors: a human donor who donated a stem cell graft to a child with acute myeloid leukemia.

This clonotype was seen many times. This rearrangement joins TRBV25-1 to TRBJ2-1, with D uncertain. The CDR3 loop spans 11 amino acids. Looked up from germline, CDR1 is MGHDK and CDR2 is SYGVNS. The germline V and J ends were trimmed by 4 bases and 12 bases, with 10 bases remaining between them. CDR3: CASSVPSGQFF. DNA for the CDR3: TGTGCCAGCAGTGTCCCGTCGGGGCAGTTCTTC.

At least ten counts were recorded for this clonotype. The chain recombines TRBV12-3 or TRBV12-4 with TRBJ2-7; D gene uncertain. CDR3 length: 13 residues. Trimming took 4 bases from V and 3 from J, leaving 10 bases between them. Written as DNA, the CDR3 is TGTGCCAGCAGTTCGCAAGGTTACTACGAGCAGTACGTC. This encodes CASSSQGYYEQYV.

This clonotype was recorded a few times. The gene calls are TRBV12-3 or TRBV12-4 and TRBJ1-1; 7 bases are a match to TRBD1. J lost 5 bases, V lost 10 bases, and 4 bases had no gene match. CDR3 length: 11 residues. Here the CDR3 reads CATTGDTEAFF. DNA of the CDR3: TGTGCCACCACAGGGGATACTGAAGCTTTCTTT.

V gene TRBV25-1 combines with J gene TRBJ1-1; D is unclear. The CDR3 is made up of 12 amino acids. Germline V lookup: CDR1 MGHDK, CDR2 SYGVNS. The V end was cut by 5 bases, the J end by 3 bases, with 7 bases between. CDR3 sequence (DNA): TGTGCCAGCAGTTGGGGAGACACTGAAGCTTTCTTT. This gives the protein CASSWGDTEAFF.

The chain combines TRBV6-1 with TRBJ1-5; TRBD1 is a possible D gene (6 bases). The CDR3 runs 16 residues. The V gene's germline CDR1 is MNHNS and CDR2 SASEGT. V was cut by 2 bases and J by 0 bases, with 11 bases left in between. The CDR3 loop is CASSERDIYSNQPQHF. CDR3 nucleotides: TGTGCCAGCAGTGAAAGGGACATTTATAGCAATCAGCCCCAGCATTTT.

This clonotype showed up many times. This chain uses TRBV20-1 with TRBJ1-1, with TRBD1 as a possible D gene (5 bases). Per the germline V gene, CDR1 is DFQATT and CDR2 is SNEGSKA (reference sequence). The CDR3 runs to 12 residues. Trimming pared 3 bases from V and 1 base from J, leaving 6 bases between. CDR3 coding DNA: TGCAGTGCTAGGGGGCCGAACACTGAAGCTTTCTTT. The encoded protein is CSARGPNTEAFF.

The gene calls are TRBV28 and TRBJ1-4, with 9 bases identical to TRBD1. V dropped 6 bases and J dropped 0; count of bases not matched to a gene: 11. The CDR3 is 18 amino acids. Germline values: CDR1 MDHEN, CDR2 SYDVKM. The CDR3 is CASSPGTGRSATNEKLFF. The CDR3 nucleotides read TGTGCCAGCAGCCCCGGGACAGGGAGGTCGGCAACTAATGAAAAACTGTTTTTT.

Only a few counts were recorded for this clonotype. The V call is TRBV20-1, the J call TRBJ2-4; TRBD1 matches at 7 bases. The V segment lost 2 bases and the J segment 4 bases; nucleotides outside the gene matches: 5. CDR3 length equals 14 residues. Germline lookup yields CDR1 DFQATT and CDR2 SNEGSKA (reference sequence). For the CDR3, the DNA is TGCAGTGCTAGATTGACAGGGCAGAAAAACATTCAGTACTTC. Translation gives CSARLTGQKNIQYF.

This clonotype was found a few times. The rearrangement uses TRBV9 and TRBJ2-7; unclear D gene. CDR1 is SGDLS and CDR2 is YYNGEE in the germline V gene. The CDR3 covers 13 residues. Trimming took 0 bases from V and 6 from J, leaving 10 bases between them. In DNA form, the CDR3 reads TGTGCCAGCAGCGTAGAGGGTTCCGGCGAGCAGTACTTC. It specifies CASSVEGSGEQYF.

In this sample, this clonotype turned up a few times. CDR3 DNA: TGCGCCAGCAGCTCCCGGGACAGCAATGAGCAGTTCTTC. Translation: CASSSRDSNEQFF. The chain joins TRBV5-1 to TRBJ2-1; the match to TRBD1 covers 7 bases. Germline V gene sequence: CDR1 SGHRS, CDR2 YFSETQ. The V and J ends lost 3 bases and 6 bases, in that order; junction bases with no gene match: 3. The CDR3 extends over 13 amino acids.

The rearrangement uses TRBV27 and TRBJ2-1; D tentatively reads TRBD1 or TRBD2 (7 bases each). The CDR3 is 15 residues long. The germline V and J ends were trimmed by 5 bases and 6 bases, with 17 bases remaining between them. Germline V CDR1 and CDR2: MNHEY, SMNVEV (reference sequence). The CDR3 region has the DNA TGTGCCAGCAGTACCCCACAGGGGACTATCAATGAGCAGTTCTTC. Translation gives CASSTPQGTINEQFF.

About this clonotype itself: A much larger clone lies one base from this, so it may be a read error. The rearrangement joins TRBV20-1 to TRBJ2-5; D possibly corresponds to TRBD1 (5 bases). Looked up from germline, CDR1 is DFQATT and CDR2 is SNEGSKA (reference sequence). V was trimmed by 7 bases and J by 2 bases, leaving 20 bases between them. There are 15 residues in the CDR3. In nucleotides, the CDR3 is TGCAGTGTGAGGCGTATCATACAGGCTCAAGAGACCCAGTACTTC. Residues: CSVRRIIQAQETQYF.

The chain carries TRBV7-9 and TRBJ2-1; D might be TRBD2 (7 bases). The length of the CDR3 is 16 residues. The germline CDR1 and CDR2 sequences are SEHNR and FQNEAQ (reference sequence). The germline V and J ends were trimmed by 1 base and 2 bases, with 12 bases remaining between them. This CDR3 is CASSLGGGGTYNEQFF. In DNA, the CDR3 is TGTGCCAGCAGCTTAGGTGGGGGGGGCACCTACAATGAGCAGTTCTTC.

In its sample, this clonotype was seen many times. This sequence joins TRBV30 and TRBJ1-2, with D possibly being TRBD1 (6 bases). Germline CDR1 is GTSNPN and CDR2 is SVGIG (reference sequence). Trimming left V 1 base short and J 4 bases short, with 7 bases between. There are 12 residues in the CDR3. The DNA of the CDR3 is TGTGCCTGGAGTGGGGGGCTCTATGGCTACACCTTC. Protein sequence: CAWSGGLYGYTF.

Concerning this clonotype: This may be a read error, as it is one base from a much larger clone. This chain connects TRBV20-1 to TRBJ2-7; no definite D call. The CDR3 is made up of 13 amino acids. CDR1 DFQATT and CDR2 SNEGSKA come from the germline V gene (reference sequence). CDR3 sequence: CSNGRLTSYEQYF. CDR3 nucleotide sequence: TGCAGCAATGGGCGGTTGACCTCCTACGAGCAGTACTTC.

In its sample, this clonotype was seen many times. The rearrangement links TRBV5-1 to TRBJ2-1, with 7 nucleotides matching TRBD2. This CDR3 is built from 15 residues. V was clipped by 4 bases and J by 0 bases; unmatched bases: 4. Germline V gene lookup returns CDR1 SGHRS and CDR2 YFSETQ. CDR3 DNA sequence: TGCGCCAGCAGCCCTAGCGGAAGCTCCTACAATGAGCAGTTCTTC. This translates into CASSPSGSSYNEQFF.

V and J are TRBV7-8 and TRBJ1-2; no clear D. CDR1 and CDR2 (germline): SGHVS, FQNEAQ. Between the trimmed V and J ends, which lost 2 bases and 8 bases, there was a span of 18 bases. The CDR3 extends over 15 amino acids. The CDR3 DNA is TGTGCCAGCAGCTTAATCTTCCCGGCGCGGAGGGGCTACACCTTC. This translates into CASSLIFPARRGYTF. Full variable domain (missing parts from reference TRBV7-8 and TRBJ1-2): GAGVSQSPRYKVAKRGQDVALRCDPISGHVSLFWYQQALGQGPEFLTYFQNEAQLDKSGLPSDRFFAERPEGSVSTLKIQRTQQEDSAVYLCASSLIFPARRGYTFGSGTRLTVV.

This clonotype has just a few counts. The chain combines TRBV12-3 or TRBV12-4 with TRBJ1-6; TRBD1 is a possible D gene (6 bases). The V end was cut by 3 bases, the J end by 8 bases, with 20 bases between. The CDR3 has 17 amino acids. The CDR3 spells CASSFGGGGGSDSPLHF. In DNA, the CDR3 is TGTGCCAGCAGTTTTGGGGGGGGAGGGGGGAGCGATTCACCCCTCCACTTT.

This clonotype was counted between two and nine times. V gene TRBV4-1 combines with J gene TRBJ1-4; 7 nucleotides align to TRBD1. The CDR3 totals 17 residues. Germline V gene sequence: CDR1 MGHRA, CDR2 YSYEKL. J gave up 8 bases and V 4 bases, and 16 bases lay outside the gene matches. In DNA, the CDR3 is TGCGCCAGCAGCCCCCATAGAGGCAGGGGGGTAAGCGAAAAACTGTTTTTT. Residues: CASSPHRGRGVSEKLFF.

Many counts were recorded for this clonotype. The chain links TRBV5-1 to TRBJ2-1; TRBD1 might be the D (5 bases). The V gene lost 0 bases and the J gene lost 4 bases, with 8 bases spanning the gap. This CDR3 is built from 14 residues. The germline V gene has CDR1 SGHRS and CDR2 YFSETQ. In DNA, the CDR3 is TGCGCCAGCAGCTTGGATGCAGGGTACAATGAGCAGTTCTTC. This gives the protein CASSLDAGYNEQFF.

This clonotype came up many times. This sequence joins TRBV4-3 and TRBJ2-6; TRBD1 aligns across 8 bases. Germline V gives CDR1 LGHNA, CDR2 YSLEER. With 3 bases clipped from V and 0 bases from J, the junction kept 7 bases outside the gene matches. The CDR3 is 18 residues long. The CDR3, as DNA: TGCGCCAGCAGCCAGGGGACAGGTCTAACCTCTGGGGCCAACGTCCTGACTTTC. Translating gives CASSQGTGLTSGANVLTF.

The chain recombines TRBV12-3 or TRBV12-4 with TRBJ1-6; D is undetermined. Trimming took off 3 bases at V and 9 bases at J, with 6 bases between the two ends. The CDR3 is 12 residues long. The CDR3 sequence is CASSFSASPLHF. The CDR3 nucleotides read TGTGCCAGCAGTTTTTCAGCTTCACCCCTCCACTTT.

This chain links TRBV5-4 with TRBJ2-3, with 8 bases lining up with TRBD2. Germline assignment: CDR1 SGHNT and CDR2 YYREEE (reference sequence). V dropped 5 bases and J dropped 2; count of bases not matched to a gene: 7. CDR3 length equals 15 residues. CDR3: CASSLKRGFTDTQYF. CDR3 sequence (DNA): TGTGCCAGCAGTCTAAAGCGGGGGTTCACAGATACGCAGTATTTT.

This chain joins TRBV12-3 or TRBV12-4 and TRBJ2-1; 10 positions agree with TRBD2. The length of the CDR3 is 15 residues. Trimming removed 5 bases from V and 9 bases from J; junction bases left unmatched: 10. As DNA, the CDR3 is TGTGCCAGCAGTCCAACGAATAGCGGGGGGCTTGAGCAGTTCTTC. This sequence encodes CASSPTNSGGLEQFF.

The rearrangement links TRBV6-2 or TRBV6-3 to TRBJ1-5; possible D gene TRBD1, 5 bases. The CDR3 length is 18 residues. Between the trimmed V and J ends, which lost 2 bases and 4 bases, there was a span of 21 bases. Germline lookup yields CDR1 MNHEY and CDR2 SVGEGT. CDR3 sequence reads: CASSYPDLRDSRNQPQHF. CDR3 nucleotide sequence: TGTGCCAGCAGTTACCCGGACCTCCGTGACAGCCGTAATCAGCCCCAGCATTTT.

The rearrangement links TRBV4-3 to TRBJ2-7; the D call may be TRBD1 or TRBD2 (5 bases each). The V gene lost 4 bases and the J gene lost 0 bases, with 13 bases spanning the gap. CDR1 and CDR2 (germline): LGHNA, YSLEER. The CDR3 spans 15 residues. CDR3 DNA sequence: TGCGCCAGCAGCCGCAGGGACGGGGCCTCCTACGAGCAGTACTTC. Its translation: CASSRRDGASYEQYF.

This clonotype was seen ten or more times. CDR3 in DNA: TGTGCCAGCAGTCCAGGGGTGGCTTATGGCTACACCTTC. Protein product: CASSPGVAYGYTF. The V gene is TRBV6-1, the J gene TRBJ1-2; D possibly corresponds to TRBD1 (6 bases). V was pared by 5 bases and J by 5 bases, with 12 bases between. Germline-derived CDR1 and CDR2 are MNHNS and SASEGT. The CDR3 covers 13 residues.